This TCR beta chain originates from a study of T-cell reconstitution after alpha-beta-depleted transplantation in children (dated by TCRdb to 2015 to 2016). Broadly, across the study: Using TCR repertoire profiling, the study quantitatively followed how T-cell immune reconstitution unfolded in children after TCRalphabeta/CD19-depleted allogeneic hematopoietic cell transplantation.

From its cysteine to its phenylalanine, the CDR3 spans 14 amino acids. Of the read, only the CDR3 DNA is kept; its 42 bases are in frame from base 1. Ends trimmed: V by 5 bases, J by 4 bases; bases unmatched to a gene: 3. Per the germline V gene, SGHTA is the CDR1 and FQGNSA is the CDR2. The library came from PCR. For sequencing, an Illumina HiSeq 2500 was employed. TCR library preparation used molecular barcoding, with unique molecular identifiers applied to normalize quantification of the TCRbeta repertoire. TCRdb took the public reads, trimmed them with fastp at Q25, ran MiXCR for clone calling and kept in-frame beta chains. Every distinct CDR3 protein forms one entry, paired with its most common genes and DNA. A total of 90,000 to 100,000 distinct CDR3 sequences appear in this sample, 20% to 30% of them only once. The top ten clonotypes cover 20% to 25% of the sample. Paper-wide results and their limitations: In some patients, the high TCRbeta diversity seen at day 60 was put down to recipient T cells and intrathymic progenitors that had survived conditioning. Hyperexpanded clone frequencies declined over subsequent months; after one year, T-cell counts and TCRbeta diversity were mostly attributed to newly produced T cells. The apparently early alphabetaT-cell count recovery about two months after transplant was reportedly dependent on only several hundred rapidly expanded clones derived from non-depleted graft cells.

This clonotype was detected only a few times. It has no known antigen specificity. Per-base quality was not reported, and no clone a single base away is much larger than it. The treatment or condition label, read with the paper, signifies: allogeneic hematopoietic cell transplantation with graft depleted of TCRalphabeta T cells and CD19 B cells. The children who served as transplant recipients had been given grafts of TCRalphabeta/CD19-depleted allogeneic hematopoietic cells. The origin of this receptor is a boy between 2 and 10 years old with acute lymphoblastic leukemia, due to receive a stem cell transplant. Specimen: PBMCs, collected before TCRalphabeta/CD19-depleted stem cell transplant. The chain was built from TRBV7-2 and TRBJ2-2; 8 bases in between match TRBD1. The CDR3 region: CASSPRGRTGELFF. The nucleotides are TGTGCCAGCAGCCCCAGGGGGCGCACCGGGGAGCTGTTTTTT. This CDR3, with the reference TRBV7-2 and TRBJ2-2 proteins standing in past its ends, gives the full variable domain GAGVSQSPSNKVTEKGKDVELRCDPISGHTALYWYRQSLGQGLEFLIYFQGNSAPDKSGLPSDRFSAERTGGSVSTLTIQRTQQEDSAVYLCASSPRGRTGELFFGEGSRLTVL.